The next 25 T cell receptor beta chains were all read from a single sample in a study of T-cell reconstitution after alpha-beta-depleted transplantation in children. Unique molecular identifiers were used to barcode this TCRbeta library. One entry per CDR3 protein results from TCRdb running MiXCR on the PCR reads. The table has about 58,000 distinct CDR3 sequences, less than 55% seen once; the top ten hold roughly 98%. Sequences were derived from PBMCs, mostly from graft donor cells, sampled 360 days after TCRalphabeta/CD19-depleted stem cell transplant. Source of these receptors: a male patient aged 5 to 17 who had a stem cell transplant for acute lymphoblastic leukemia, so the T cells may come from the graft donor.

The chain carries TRBV5-6 and TRBJ1-5; a weak D match, TRBD1 (5 bases). V shed 2 bases and J shed 11 bases, with 20 bases lying between them. CDR3 length: 15 residues. Germline V gene lookup returns CDR1 SGHDT and CDR2 YYEEEE. The CDR3 nucleotides read TGTGCCAGCAGCTTAGATGGCCAAGGGACCAGGGCCCAGCATTTT. It codes for CASSLDGQGTRAQHF.

CDR3 sequence reads: CASSYDEYSGNTIYF. CDR3 in DNA: TGTGCCAGCAGCTATGACGAATACTCTGGAAACACCATATATTTT. The gene calls are TRBV6-9 and TRBJ1-3; unclear D gene. The V gene's germline CDR1 is MNHGY and CDR2 SVAAGI. The CDR3 is 15 residues long. V lost 6 bases, J lost 0 bases, and 12 bases lay in between.

J is TRBJ2-5 and V is TRBV13; D is unclear. The germline gives CDR1 PRHDT, CDR2 FYEKMQ (reference sequence). The CDR3 consists of 14 residues. Deletions cut 5 bases from V and 2 bases from J, with 12 bases between. The CDR3 protein is CASSPLGRQETQYF. The CDR3 coding sequence is TGTGCCAGCAGCCCTTTGGGTAGGCAAGAGACCCAGTACTTC. The full variable domain, with the rest looked up from reference TRBV13 and TRBJ2-5, is AAGVIQSPRHLIKEKRETATLKCYPIPRHDTVYWYQQGPGQDPQFLISFYEKMQSDKGSIPDRFSAQQFSDYHSELNMSSLELGDSALYFCASSPLGRQETQYFGPGTRLLVL.

This clonotype has a single count. The J gene is TRBJ2-3, the V gene TRBV20-1, with 7 bases lining up with TRBD2. V dropped 5 bases and J dropped 2; count of bases not matched to a gene: 13. This CDR3 has 16 residues. Per the germline V gene, CDR1 is DFQATT and CDR2 is SNEGSKA (reference sequence). The CDR3 sequence: CSAGRGMRRNTDTQYF. For the CDR3, the DNA is TGCAGTGCTGGGAGGGGCATGCGACGGAACACAGATACGCAGTATTTT.

This clonotype was detected only a few times. This chain links TRBV5-5 with TRBJ2-5; a possible D gene is TRBD1 (6 bases). Germline values: CDR1 SGHKS, CDR2 YYEKEE (reference sequence). V shed 1 base and J shed 3 bases, with 13 bases lying between them. There are 15 residues in the CDR3. The CDR3 is CASSLQGSGKETQYF. CDR3 bases: TGTGCCAGCAGCTTGCAGGGGTCTGGGAAAGAGACCCAGTACTTC.

The J gene is TRBJ2-3, the V gene TRBV20-1; D uncertain. The CDR3 is 12 residues long. Trimming removed 5 bases from V and 0 bases from J, with 6 bases in between. The germline gives CDR1 DFQATT, CDR2 SNEGSKA (reference sequence). The CDR3 bases are TGCAGTGCTCGGTCTAGCACAGATACGCAGTATTTT. It specifies CSARSSTDTQYF.

The chain is built from TRBV12-5 and TRBJ2-7; TRBD1 or TRBD2 may be the D gene (5 bases each). CDR3 length: 13 amino acids. V lost 6 bases and J 0 bases, leaving 9 bases between the germline ends. The germline CDR1 and CDR2 sequences are LGHNT and FRNRAP. The CDR3 DNA follows: TGTGCTAGTGGCCCGGGGACCTCCTACGAGCAGTACTTC. The encoded protein is CASGPGTSYEQYF.

The chain recombines TRBV5-8 with TRBJ2-7; 7 nucleotides align to TRBD2. Germline CDR1 SGHTS, CDR2 YDEGEE. V lost 0 bases, J lost 5 bases, and 11 bases stayed unmatched. This CDR3 has 16 amino acids. The CDR3 DNA reads as TGTGCCAGCAGCTTGGCGGCTAGCGGCTTTAGGGACGAGCAGTACTTC. This gives the protein CASSLAASGFRDEQYF.

This clonotype showed up just once. The rearrangement joins TRBV5-1 to TRBJ2-3, with TRBD1 matching 8 bases. There are 15 residues in the CDR3. J was trimmed by 3 bases and V by 0 bases; bases with no gene match: 3. The V gene's germline CDR1 is SGHRS and CDR2 YFSETQ. The CDR3 loop reads CASSLAGGATDTQYF. The CDR3, as DNA: TGCGCCAGCAGCTTGGCAGGGGGCGCAACAGATACGCAGTATTTT.

The chain uses TRBV20-1 and TRBJ2-1; D uncertain. The CDR3 is 14 residues long. The germline V gene encodes CDR1 DFQATT and CDR2 SNEGSKA (reference sequence). Trimming removed 5 bases from V and 7 bases from J, with 18 bases in between. CDR3 DNA: TGCAGTGCTCCCTACCCCGGACGGCTAAATGAGCAGTTCTTC. Protein product: CSAPYPGRLNEQFF.

This clonotype was seen only once. The chain links TRBV5-1 to TRBJ2-2; no definite D call. In germline, CDR1 is SGHRS, CDR2 YFSETQ. The V end lost 1 base, the J end lost 0 bases, and 4 bases lay between the germline ends. This CDR3 has 14 residues. This chain's CDR3 is CASSLSANTGELFF. The CDR3 DNA reads as TGCGCCAGCAGCTTGTCGGCGAACACCGGGGAGCTGTTTTTT.

The chain recombines TRBV7-6 with TRBJ2-1, with 9 positions matching TRBD2. J was trimmed by 4 bases and V by 4 bases; bases with no gene match: 5. This CDR3 has 15 amino acids. CDR1 SGHVS and CDR2 FNYEAQ come from the germline V gene. CDR3 residues: CASSYLAGPYNEQFF. In DNA, the CDR3 is TGTGCCAGCAGCTATCTAGCGGGGCCTTACAATGAGCAGTTCTTC. Combining the CDR3 with reference TRBV7-6 and TRBJ2-1 gives the whole variable domain GAGVSQSPRYKVTKRGQDVALRCDPISGHVSLYWYRQALGQGPEFLTYFNYEAQQDKSGLPNDRFSAERPEGSISTLTIQRTEQRDSAMYRCASSYLAGPYNEQFFGPGTRLTVL.

The V and J genes are TRBV2 and TRBJ2-1, with a tentative D call TRBD2 (6 bases). Germline CDR1 SNHLY, CDR2 FYNNEI. The ends were cut back, 6 bases at V and 3 bases at J, with 15 bases in the middle. CDR3 length: 15 amino acids. The DNA of the CDR3 is TGTGCCAGCAGGGGGACTGGTGGGGACTACAATGAGCAGTTCTTC. Amino acids: CASRGTGGDYNEQFF. The entire variable domain, with the rest obtained from reference TRBV2 and TRBJ2-1, is as follows: EPEVTQTPSHQVTQMGQEVILRCVPISNHLYFYWYRQILGQKVEFLVSFYNNEISEKSEIFDDQFSVERPDGSNFTLKIRSTKLEDSAMYFCASRGTGGDYNEQFFGPGTRLTVL.

V and J are TRBV12-3 or TRBV12-4 and TRBJ1-1, with a possible D match to TRBD1 (5 bases). Trimming removed 6 bases from V and 3 bases from J, with 17 bases in between. The CDR3 spans 15 residues. The CDR3 nucleotides read TGTGCCAGCAGCCCCCCGGGGCGTCCTTACACTGAAGCTTTCTTT. Its protein product is CASSPPGRPYTEAFF.

This clonotype has only a few counts. This chain uses TRBV13 with TRBJ2-7; TRBD1 agrees at 10 bases. The CDR3 totals 13 residues. V was pared by 5 bases and J by 5 bases, with 3 bases of the junction left unmatched. Germline CDR1 and CDR2: PRHDT and FYEKMQ (reference sequence). The CDR3: CASSLGQGNEQYF. CDR3 sequence (DNA): TGTGCCAGCAGCCTGGGACAGGGGAACGAGCAGTACTTC. The whole variable domain, remainder taken from reference TRBV13 and TRBJ2-7, is AAGVIQSPRHLIKEKRETATLKCYPIPRHDTVYWYQQGPGQDPQFLISFYEKMQSDKGSIPDRFSAQQFSDYHSELNMSSLELGDSALYFCASSLGQGNEQYFGPGTRLTVT.

The V gene is TRBV28, the J gene TRBJ2-7; a weak D match, TRBD2 (6 bases). CDR3 length equals 16 residues. Germline lookup yields CDR1 MDHEN and CDR2 SYDVKM. Trimming cost V 4 bases and J 0 bases, with 16 bases left between them. This chain's CDR3 is CASSSPPRGTSYEQYF. The CDR3, as DNA: TGTGCCAGCAGTTCCCCCCCTCGCGGGACCTCCTACGAGCAGTACTTC.

This clonotype was seen more than once but under ten times. The J gene is TRBJ2-7, the V gene TRBV6-2 or TRBV6-3; 12 bases map to TRBD2. This CDR3 contains 16 residues. The germline V gene encodes CDR1 MNHEY and CDR2 SVGEGT. V shed 2 bases and J 7 bases; nucleotides not matched to a gene: 9. The CDR3, as DNA: TGTGCCAGCAGTTACCAACGTCGACTAGCGGGGGTAGAGCAGTACTTC. Translated, it gives CASSYQRRLAGVEQYF.

The rearrangement uses TRBV5-1 and TRBJ2-2; 11 bases are a match to TRBD2. Losses at the gene ends were 9 bases for V and 2 bases for J; bases not matched to a gene: 6. Per germline, CDR1 SGHRS and CDR2 YFSETQ. The CDR3 totals 15 residues. The CDR3 nucleotides read TGCGCCACCACTACTAGCGGGAGTAACACCGGGGAGCTGTTTTTT. Translation: CATTTSGSNTGELFF.

The genes are TRBV5-6 and TRBJ2-3; D perhaps matches TRBD2 (5 bases). The CDR3 totals 15 residues. Germline V gene lookup returns CDR1 SGHDT and CDR2 YYEEEE. V gave up 6 bases and J gave up 4 bases, with 18 bases separating them. CDR3 in DNA: TGTGCCAGCACCCGTGGCCGGGGATTTGCAGATACGCAGTATTTT. This translates into CASTRGRGFADTQYF.

The chain employs TRBV12-3 or TRBV12-4 and TRBJ2-1, with 10 bases matching TRBD2. CDR3 length: 14 amino acids. J gave up 6 bases and V 4 bases, and 3 bases lay outside the gene matches. This CDR3 reads CASSSLAGANEQFF. For the CDR3, the DNA is TGTGCCAGCAGTTCTCTAGCGGGAGCCAATGAGCAGTTCTTC.

The chain combines TRBV7-9 with TRBJ1-6; D uncertain. The CDR3 sequence is 13 residues long. Germline V gene sequence: CDR1 SEHNR, CDR2 FQNEAQ (reference sequence). Trimming cost V 1 base and J 9 bases, with 7 bases left between them. The CDR3 loop reads CASSLEAGSPLHF. The CDR3 bases are TGTGCCAGCAGCTTAGAGGCAGGTTCACCCCTCCACTTT.

This clonotype has a handful of counts. The chain is built from TRBV11-2 and TRBJ2-5; 7 nucleotides align to TRBD2. The CDR3 extends over 15 amino acids. The trim removed 1 base at V and 5 bases at J, leaving 7 bases unmatched. Germline V gene data show CDR1 as SGHAT and CDR2 as FQNNGV. The chain's CDR3 is CASSLGGGLHETQYF. Here the CDR3 DNA reads TGTGCCAGCAGCTTAGGGGGGGGACTACATGAGACCCAGTACTTC.

The chain recombines TRBV12-3 or TRBV12-4 with TRBJ1-2; D is undetermined. Trimming removed 6 bases from V and 5 bases from J, with 16 bases in between. CDR3 length: 14 residues. This CDR3 reads CASSPGGPGYGYTF. The CDR3 nucleotides are TGTGCCAGCAGCCCCGGAGGGCCGGGATATGGCTACACCTTC.

The rearrangement links TRBV28 to TRBJ2-7; 8 nucleotides match TRBD1. Germline CDR1 MDHEN, CDR2 SYDVKM. This CDR3 comprises 16 residues. J lost 3 bases, V lost 4 bases, and 11 bases had no gene match. The CDR3 loop reads CASSSLGQGAYYEQYF. For the CDR3, the DNA is TGTGCCAGCAGTTCACTAGGGCAGGGGGCCTACTACGAGCAGTACTTC.

The chain combines TRBV5-1 with TRBJ2-1, with unresolved D. This CDR3 comprises 14 residues. Trimming left V 6 bases short and J 3 bases short, with 13 bases between. Per germline, CDR1 SGHRS and CDR2 YFSETQ. CDR3 nucleotides: TGCGCCAGCACCCTTCAGACGGACTACAATGAGCAGTTCTTC. It translates to CASTLQTDYNEQFF.